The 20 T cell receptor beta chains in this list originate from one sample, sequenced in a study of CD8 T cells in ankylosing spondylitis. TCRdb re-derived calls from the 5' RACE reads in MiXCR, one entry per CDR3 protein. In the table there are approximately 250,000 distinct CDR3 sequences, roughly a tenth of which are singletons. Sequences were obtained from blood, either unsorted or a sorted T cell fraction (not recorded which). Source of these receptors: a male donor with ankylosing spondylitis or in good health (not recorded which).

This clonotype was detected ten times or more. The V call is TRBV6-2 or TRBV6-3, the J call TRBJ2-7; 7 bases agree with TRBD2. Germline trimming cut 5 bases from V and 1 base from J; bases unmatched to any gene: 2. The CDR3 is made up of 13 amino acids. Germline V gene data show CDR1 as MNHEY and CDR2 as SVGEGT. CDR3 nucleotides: TGTGCCAGCAGTCGGGACTATTCCTACGAGCAGTACTTC. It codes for CASSRDYSYEQYF.

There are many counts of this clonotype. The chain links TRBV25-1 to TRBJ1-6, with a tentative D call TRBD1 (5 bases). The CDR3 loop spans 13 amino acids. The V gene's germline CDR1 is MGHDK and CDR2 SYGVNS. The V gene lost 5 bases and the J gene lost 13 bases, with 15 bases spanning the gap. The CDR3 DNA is TGTGCCAGCAGTCCCGGGGCTGTAGTCCCCCTCCACTTT. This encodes CASSPGAVVPLHF.

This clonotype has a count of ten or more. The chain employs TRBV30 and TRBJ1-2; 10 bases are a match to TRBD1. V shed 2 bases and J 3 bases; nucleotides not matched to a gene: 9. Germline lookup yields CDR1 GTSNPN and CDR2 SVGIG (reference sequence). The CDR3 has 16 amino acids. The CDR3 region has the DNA TGTGCCTGGAGTCAACCCCTCGGACAGGGGGACTATGGCTACACCTTC. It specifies CAWSQPLGQGDYGYTF.

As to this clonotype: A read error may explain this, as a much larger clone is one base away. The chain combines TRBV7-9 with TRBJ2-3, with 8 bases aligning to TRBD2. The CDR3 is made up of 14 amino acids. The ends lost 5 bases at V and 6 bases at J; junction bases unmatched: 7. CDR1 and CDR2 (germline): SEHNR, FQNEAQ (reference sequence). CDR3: CASSPGGYIDTQYF. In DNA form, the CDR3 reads TGTGCCAGCAGCCCGGGGGGGTATATTGATACGCAGTATTTT.

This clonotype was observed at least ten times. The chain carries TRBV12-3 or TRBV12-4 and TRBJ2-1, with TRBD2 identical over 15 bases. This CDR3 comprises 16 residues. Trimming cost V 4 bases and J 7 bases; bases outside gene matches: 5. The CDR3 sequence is CASSSNGLAGGNEQFF. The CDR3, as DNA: TGTGCCAGCAGTTCGAATGGACTAGCGGGGGGGAATGAGCAGTTCTTC.

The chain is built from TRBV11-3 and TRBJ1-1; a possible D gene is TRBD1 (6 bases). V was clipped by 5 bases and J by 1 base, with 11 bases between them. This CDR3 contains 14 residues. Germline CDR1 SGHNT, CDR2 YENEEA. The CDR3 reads CASSRGGANTEAFF. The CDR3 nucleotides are TGTGCCAGCAGCCGCGGGGGGGCGAACACTGAAGCTTTCTTT.

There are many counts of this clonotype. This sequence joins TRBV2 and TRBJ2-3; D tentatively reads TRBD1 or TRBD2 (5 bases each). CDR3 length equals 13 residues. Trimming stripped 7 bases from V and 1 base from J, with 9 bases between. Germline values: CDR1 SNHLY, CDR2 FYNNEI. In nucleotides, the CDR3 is TGTGCCAGCAAGAGGGGCGGCACAGATACGCAGTATTTT. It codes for CASKRGGTDTQYF.

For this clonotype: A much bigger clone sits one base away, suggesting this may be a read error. CDR3 DNA: TGCAGTGCTAGAAGGGCGCAGGGGCACGAGCAGTACTTC. Its translation: CSARRAQGHEQYF. The rearrangement links TRBV20-1 to TRBJ2-7; possible D gene TRBD1, 6 bases. V lost 2 bases and J lost 5, with 13 bases in between. Germline V gives CDR1 DFQATT, CDR2 SNEGSKA (reference sequence). The CDR3 is 13 residues long.

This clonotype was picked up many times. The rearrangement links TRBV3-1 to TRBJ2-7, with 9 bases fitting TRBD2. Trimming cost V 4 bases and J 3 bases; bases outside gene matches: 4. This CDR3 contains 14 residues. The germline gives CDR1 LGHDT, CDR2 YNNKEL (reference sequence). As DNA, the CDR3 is TGTGCCAGCAGCCTGACAGCGGGGGGCTACGAGCAGTACTTC. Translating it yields CASSLTAGGYEQYF.

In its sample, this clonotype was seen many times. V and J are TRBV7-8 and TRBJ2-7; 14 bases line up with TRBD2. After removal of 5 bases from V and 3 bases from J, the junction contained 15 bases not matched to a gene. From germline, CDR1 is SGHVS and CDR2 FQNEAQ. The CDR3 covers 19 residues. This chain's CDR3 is CASSLGTSGSLSGIYEQYF. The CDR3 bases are TGTGCCAGCAGCCTGGGGACTAGCGGGAGTCTCTCGGGCATCTACGAGCAGTACTTC.

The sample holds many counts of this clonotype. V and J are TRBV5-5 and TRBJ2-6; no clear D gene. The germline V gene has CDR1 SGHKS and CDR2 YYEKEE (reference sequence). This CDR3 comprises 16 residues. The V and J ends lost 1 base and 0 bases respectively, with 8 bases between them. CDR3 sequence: CASSLSVFSGANVLTF. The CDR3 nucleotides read TGTGCCAGCAGCTTGTCAGTATTCTCTGGGGCCAACGTCCTGACTTTC.

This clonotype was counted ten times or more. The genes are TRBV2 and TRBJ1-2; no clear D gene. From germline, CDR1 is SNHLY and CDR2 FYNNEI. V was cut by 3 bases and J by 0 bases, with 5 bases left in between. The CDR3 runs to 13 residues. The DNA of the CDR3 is TGTGCCAGCAGTGATTTAGCTAACTATGGCTACACCTTC. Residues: CASSDLANYGYTF.

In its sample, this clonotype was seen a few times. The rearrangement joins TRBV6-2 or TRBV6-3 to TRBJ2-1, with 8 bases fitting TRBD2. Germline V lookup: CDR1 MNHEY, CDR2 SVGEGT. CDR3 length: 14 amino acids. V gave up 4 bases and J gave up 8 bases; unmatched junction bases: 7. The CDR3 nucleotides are TGTGCCAGCAGTTCCCATTTCGGGGGGGATGAGCAGTTCTTC. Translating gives CASSSHFGGDEQFF.

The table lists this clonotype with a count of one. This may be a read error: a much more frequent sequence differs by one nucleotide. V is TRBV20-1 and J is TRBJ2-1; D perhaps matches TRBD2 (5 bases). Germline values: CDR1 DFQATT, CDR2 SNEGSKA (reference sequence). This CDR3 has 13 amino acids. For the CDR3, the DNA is TGCAGTGCTAGATCCGGAGGATACACTGAGCAGTTCTTC. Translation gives CSARSGGYTEQFF.

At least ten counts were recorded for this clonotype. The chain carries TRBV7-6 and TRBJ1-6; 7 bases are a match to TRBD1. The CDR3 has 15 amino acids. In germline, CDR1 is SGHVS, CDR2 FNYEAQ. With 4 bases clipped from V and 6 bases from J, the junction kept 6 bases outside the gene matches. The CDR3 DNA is TGTGCCAGCAGCTCGGACAGGACACCTAATTCACCCCTCCACTTT. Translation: CASSSDRTPNSPLHF.

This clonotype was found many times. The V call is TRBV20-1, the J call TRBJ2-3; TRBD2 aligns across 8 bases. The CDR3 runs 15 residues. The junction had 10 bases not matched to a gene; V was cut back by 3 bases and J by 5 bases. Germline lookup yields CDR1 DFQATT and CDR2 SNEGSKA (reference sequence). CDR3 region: CSASGGAEQRDTQYF. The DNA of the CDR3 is TGCAGTGCTAGCGGGGGGGCCGAACAGAGAGATACGCAGTATTTT.

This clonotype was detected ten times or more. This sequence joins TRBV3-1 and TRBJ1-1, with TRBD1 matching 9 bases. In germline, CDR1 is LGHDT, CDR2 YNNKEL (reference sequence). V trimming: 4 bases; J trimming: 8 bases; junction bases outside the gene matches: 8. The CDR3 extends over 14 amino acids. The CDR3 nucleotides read TGTGCCAGCAGCCCGGGACAGGGAGTTGGCGAAGCTTTCTTT. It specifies CASSPGQGVGEAFF. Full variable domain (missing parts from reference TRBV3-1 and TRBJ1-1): DTAVSQTPKYLVTQMGNDKSIKCEQNLGHDTMYWYKQDSKKFLKIMFSYNNKELIINETVPNRFSPKSPDKAHLNLHINSLELGDSAVYFCASSPGQGVGEAFFGQGTRLTVV.

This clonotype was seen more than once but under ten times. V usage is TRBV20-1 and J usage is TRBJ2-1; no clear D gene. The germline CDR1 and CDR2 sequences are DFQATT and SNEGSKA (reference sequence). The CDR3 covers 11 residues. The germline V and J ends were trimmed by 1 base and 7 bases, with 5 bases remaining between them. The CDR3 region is CSARGRNEQFF. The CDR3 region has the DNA TGCAGTGCTAGAGGAAGGAATGAGCAGTTCTTC.

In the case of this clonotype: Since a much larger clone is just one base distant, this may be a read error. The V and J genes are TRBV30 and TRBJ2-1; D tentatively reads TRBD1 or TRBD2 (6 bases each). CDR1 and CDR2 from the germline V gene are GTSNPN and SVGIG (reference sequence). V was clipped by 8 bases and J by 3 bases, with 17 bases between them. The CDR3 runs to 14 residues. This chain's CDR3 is CARGSRGDYNEQFF. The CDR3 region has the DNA TGTGCCCGGGGCTCAAGGGGGGACTACAATGAGCAGTTCTTC. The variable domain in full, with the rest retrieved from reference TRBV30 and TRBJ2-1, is SQTIHQWPATLVQPVGSPLSLECTVEGTSNPNLYWYRQAAGRGLQLLFYSVGIGQISSEVPQNLSASRPQDRQFILSSKKLLLSDSGFYLCARGSRGDYNEQFFGPGTRLTVL.

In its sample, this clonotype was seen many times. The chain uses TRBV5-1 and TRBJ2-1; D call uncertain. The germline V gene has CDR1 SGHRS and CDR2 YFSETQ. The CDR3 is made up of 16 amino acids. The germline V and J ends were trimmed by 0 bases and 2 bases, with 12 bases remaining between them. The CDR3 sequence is CASSLASRAPYNEQFF. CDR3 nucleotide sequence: TGCGCCAGCAGCTTGGCCTCAAGGGCGCCCTACAATGAGCAGTTCTTC.